The entry that follows covers one T cell receptor beta chain sequence. The CDR3 consists of 14 residues. Germline V CDR1 and CDR2: LNHDA, SQIVND (reference sequence). The V end was cut by 8 bases, the J end by 4 bases, with 17 bases between. Per the authors' pipeline: Using reference gene primer amplification, nucleated cell counts were estimated. Some clones are missing from TCRdb's copy, which holds only in-frame ones; the method was immunoSEQ multiplex PCR. The V and J calls and clone size were taken over from that table, and D and trimming were inferred from the DNA. This table has roughly 70,000 clones, approximately 83% appearing once. The data are from a study of blood T cell repertoires in COVID-19. Study background: Collection of acute and convalescent COVID-19 samples took place in the United States, Italy and Spain. PBMCs, B-cell-depleted T cells, or T cells were the source of the cDNA or gDNA that made up the material.

This clonotype originated in a human donor in a cohort sampled during active COVID-19. J is TRBJ1-1 and V is TRBV19; D possibly corresponds to TRBD1 (5 bases). Sequenced input: peripheral blood. The CDR3: CASGTGGYGTEAFF. CDR3 coding DNA: TGTGCCAGTGGGACTGGGGGGTATGGCACTGAAGCTTTCTTT.